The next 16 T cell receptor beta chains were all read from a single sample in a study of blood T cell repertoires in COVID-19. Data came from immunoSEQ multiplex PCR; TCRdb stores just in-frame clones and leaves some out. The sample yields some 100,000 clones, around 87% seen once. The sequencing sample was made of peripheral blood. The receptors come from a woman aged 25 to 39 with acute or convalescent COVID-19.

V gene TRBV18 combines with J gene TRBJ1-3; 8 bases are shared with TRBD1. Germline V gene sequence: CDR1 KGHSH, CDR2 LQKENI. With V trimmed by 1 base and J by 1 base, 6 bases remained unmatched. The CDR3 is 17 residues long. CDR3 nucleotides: TGTGCCAGCTCACCACTCAAGCAGGGGGCTTCTGGAAACACCATATATTTT. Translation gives CASSPLKQGASGNTIYF.

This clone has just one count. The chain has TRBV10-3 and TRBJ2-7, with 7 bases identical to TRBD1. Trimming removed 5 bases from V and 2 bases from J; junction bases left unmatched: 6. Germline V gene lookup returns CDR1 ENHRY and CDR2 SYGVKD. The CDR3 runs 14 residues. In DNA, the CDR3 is TGTGCCATCAGTTTACAGGGGAACCCCTACGAGCAGTACTTC. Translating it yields CAISLQGNPYEQYF.

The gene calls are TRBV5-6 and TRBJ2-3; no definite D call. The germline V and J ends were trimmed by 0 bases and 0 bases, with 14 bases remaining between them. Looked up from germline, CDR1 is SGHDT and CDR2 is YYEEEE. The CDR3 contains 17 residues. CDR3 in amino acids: CASSLGPQLSSTDTQYF. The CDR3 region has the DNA TGTGCCAGCAGCTTGGGGCCTCAGTTGTCCAGCACAGATACGCAGTATTTT.

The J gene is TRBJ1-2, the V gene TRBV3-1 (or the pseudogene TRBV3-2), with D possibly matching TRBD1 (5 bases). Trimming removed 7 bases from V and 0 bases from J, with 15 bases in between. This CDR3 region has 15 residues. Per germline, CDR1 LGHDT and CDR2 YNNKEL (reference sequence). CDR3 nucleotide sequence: TGTGCCAGCACCCAGCGGGGGAGAGCTAACTATGGCTACACCTTC. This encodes CASTQRGRANYGYTF.

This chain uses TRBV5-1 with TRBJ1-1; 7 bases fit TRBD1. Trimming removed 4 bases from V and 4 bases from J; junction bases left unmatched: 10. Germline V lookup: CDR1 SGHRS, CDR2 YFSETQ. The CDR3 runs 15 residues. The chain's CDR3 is CASSRTGVMVTEAFF. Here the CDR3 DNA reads TGCGCCAGCAGCCGAACAGGGGTAATGGTCACTGAAGCTTTCTTT.

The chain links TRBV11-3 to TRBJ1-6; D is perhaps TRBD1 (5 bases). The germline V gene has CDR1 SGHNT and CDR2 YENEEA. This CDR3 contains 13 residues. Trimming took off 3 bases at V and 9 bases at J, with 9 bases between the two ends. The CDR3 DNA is TGTGCCAGCAGCTTTACGGGACTTTCACCCCTCCACTTT. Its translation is CASSFTGLSPLHF.

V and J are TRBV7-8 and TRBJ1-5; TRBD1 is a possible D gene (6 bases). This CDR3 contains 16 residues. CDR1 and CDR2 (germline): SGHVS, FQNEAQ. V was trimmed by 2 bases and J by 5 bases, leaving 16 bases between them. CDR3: CASSLIQGGFDQPQHF. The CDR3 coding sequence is TGTGCCAGCAGCTTAATACAGGGAGGGTTCGATCAGCCCCAGCATTTT. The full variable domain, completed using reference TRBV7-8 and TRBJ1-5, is GAGVSQSPRYKVAKRGQDVALRCDPISGHVSLFWYQQALGQGPEFLTYFQNEAQLDKSGLPSDRFFAERPEGSVSTLKIQRTQQEDSAVYLCASSLIQGGFDQPQHFGDGTRLSIL.

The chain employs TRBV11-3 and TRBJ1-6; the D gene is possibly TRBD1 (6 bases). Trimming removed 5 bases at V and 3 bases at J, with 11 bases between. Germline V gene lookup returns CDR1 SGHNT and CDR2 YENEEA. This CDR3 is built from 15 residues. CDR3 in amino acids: CASSVTGYYNSPLHF. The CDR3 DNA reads TGTGCCAGCAGCGTTACAGGGTACTATAATTCACCCCTCCACTTT.

DNA of the CDR3: TGTGCCAGTAGTATAACTTCGACAGGGGGAGCAAGAAACACCATATATTTT. Its protein is CASSITSTGGARNTIYF. This chain uses TRBV19 with TRBJ1-3; 9 nucleotides line up with TRBD1. This CDR3 comprises 17 residues. Trimming took 2 bases from V and 5 from J; bases not matched to a gene: 10. Germline loops: CDR1 LNHDA, CDR2 SQIVND (reference sequence).

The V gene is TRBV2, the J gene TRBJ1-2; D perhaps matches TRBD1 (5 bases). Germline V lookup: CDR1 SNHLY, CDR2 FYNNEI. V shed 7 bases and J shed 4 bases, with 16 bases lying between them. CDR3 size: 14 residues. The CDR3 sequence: CASNRAGGGYGYTF. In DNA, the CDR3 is TGTGCCAGCAACCGCGCGGGGGGAGGCTATGGCTACACCTTC. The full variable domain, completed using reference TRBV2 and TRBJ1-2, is EPEVTQTPSHQVTQMGQEVILRCVPISNHLYFYWYRQILGQKVEFLVSFYNNEISEKSEIFDDQFSVERPDGSNFTLKIRSTKLEDSAMYFCASNRAGGGYGYTFGSGTRLTVV.

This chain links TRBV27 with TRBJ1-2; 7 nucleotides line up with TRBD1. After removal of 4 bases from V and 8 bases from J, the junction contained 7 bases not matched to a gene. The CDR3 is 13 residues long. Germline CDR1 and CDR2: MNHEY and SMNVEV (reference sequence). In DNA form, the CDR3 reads TGTGCCAGCAGTTCATTTGACAGGGTGGGCTACACCTTC. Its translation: CASSSFDRVGYTF.

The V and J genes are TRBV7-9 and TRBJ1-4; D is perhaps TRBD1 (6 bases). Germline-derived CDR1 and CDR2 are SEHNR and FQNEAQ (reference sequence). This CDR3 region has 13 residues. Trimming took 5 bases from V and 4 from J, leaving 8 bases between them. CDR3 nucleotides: TGTGCCAGCAGCCGGACAGTTAATGAAAAACTGTTTTTT. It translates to CASSRTVNEKLFF.

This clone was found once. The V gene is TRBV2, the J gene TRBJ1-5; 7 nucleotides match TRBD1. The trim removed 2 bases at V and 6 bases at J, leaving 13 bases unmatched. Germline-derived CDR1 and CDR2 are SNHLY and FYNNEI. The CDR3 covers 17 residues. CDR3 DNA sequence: TGTGCCAGCAGTGAAAACAGGGGCTTCGGAGGTGCTCAGCCCCAGCATTTT. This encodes CASSENRGFGGAQPQHF. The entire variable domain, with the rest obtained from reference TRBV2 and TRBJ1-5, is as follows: EPEVTQTPSHQVTQMGQEVILRCVPISNHLYFYWYRQILGQKVEFLVSFYNNEISEKSEIFDDQFSVERPDGSNFTLKIRSTKLEDSAMYFCASSENRGFGGAQPQHFGDGTRLSIL.

CDR3 region: CATSAHGTGGYGYTF. DNA for the CDR3: TGTGCCACCAGTGCCCATGGGACAGGGGGATATGGCTACACCTTC. The chain has TRBV24-1 and TRBJ1-2; 11 nucleotides line up with TRBD1. V trimming: 5 bases; J trimming: 5 bases; junction bases outside the gene matches: 6. Germline CDR1 is KGHDR and CDR2 is SFDVKD. The CDR3 length is 15 residues.

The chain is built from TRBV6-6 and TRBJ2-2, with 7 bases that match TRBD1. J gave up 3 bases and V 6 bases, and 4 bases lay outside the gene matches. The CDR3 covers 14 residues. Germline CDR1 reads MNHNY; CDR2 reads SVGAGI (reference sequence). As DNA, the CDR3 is TGTGCCAGCAGCCGGGACAGAGACACCGGGGAGCTGTTTTTT. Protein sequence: CASSRDRDTGELFF.

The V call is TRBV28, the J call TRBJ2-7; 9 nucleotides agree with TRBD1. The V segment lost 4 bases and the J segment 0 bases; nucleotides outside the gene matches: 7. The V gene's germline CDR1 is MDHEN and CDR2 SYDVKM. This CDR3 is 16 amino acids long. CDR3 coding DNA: TGTGCCAGCAGTTCCTTCGGGACAGGGCTCTCCTACGAGCAGTACTTC. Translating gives CASSSFGTGLSYEQYF.